This T cell receptor beta chain was profiled in a study of blood T cells in healthy people across ages. Study observations and caveats: Among T cells, TCR beta diversity per million cells dropped roughly linearly as age rose. Naive T cell percentage strongly correlated with TCR beta diversity.

The draw of peripheral blood yielded around 10 milliliters from each donor. Samples each yielded at least 5 micrograms of total RNA. To note about this clonotype: Antigen: not known.

Together with a sample-barcoded 5' primer, a J-beta primer mix was included in a second PCR lasting roughly 6 to 12 cycles. TCRdb re-called the 5' RACE reads through MiXCR, storing one row per CDR3 protein. Here the sample spans 910,000 or so distinct CDR3 sequences, just over 50% being singletons. The receptor comes from a woman in her sixties in good health. The sample taken for sequencing was blood.

In DNA, the CDR3 is TGTGCCAGCAGTTACGTGGGGCCAGATACGCAGTATTTT. It is translated as CASSYVGPDTQYF. V is TRBV6-2 or TRBV6-3 and J is TRBJ2-3; possible D gene TRBD1, 5 bases. V was shortened by 2 bases and J by 4 bases, with 7 bases between the two germline ends. The CDR3 runs 13 residues. Germline CDR1 and CDR2: MNHEY and SVGEGT.